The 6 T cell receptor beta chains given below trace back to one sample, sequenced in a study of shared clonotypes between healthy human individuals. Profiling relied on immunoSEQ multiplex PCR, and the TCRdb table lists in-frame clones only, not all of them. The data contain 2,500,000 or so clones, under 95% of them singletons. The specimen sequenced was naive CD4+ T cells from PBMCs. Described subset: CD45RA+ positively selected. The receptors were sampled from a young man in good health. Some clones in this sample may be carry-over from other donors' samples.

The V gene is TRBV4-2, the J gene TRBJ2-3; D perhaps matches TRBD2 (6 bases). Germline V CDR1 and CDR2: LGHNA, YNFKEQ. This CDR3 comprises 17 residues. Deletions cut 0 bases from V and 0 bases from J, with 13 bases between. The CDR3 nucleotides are TGTGCCAGCAGCCAAGATCAGGCGGGGTATAGCACAGATACGCAGTATTTT. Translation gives CASSQDQAGYSTDTQYF.

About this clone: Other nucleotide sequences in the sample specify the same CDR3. CDR3 region: CASSFRDTQETQYF. CDR3 sequence (DNA): TGCGCCAGCAGCTTCCGGGACACGCAAGAGACCCAGTACTTC. The chain is built from TRBV5-1 and TRBJ2-5; D is perhaps TRBD1 (6 bases). Trimming removed 2 bases from V and 2 bases from J, with 10 bases in between. The CDR3 length is 14 residues. In germline, CDR1 is SGHRS, CDR2 YFSETQ.

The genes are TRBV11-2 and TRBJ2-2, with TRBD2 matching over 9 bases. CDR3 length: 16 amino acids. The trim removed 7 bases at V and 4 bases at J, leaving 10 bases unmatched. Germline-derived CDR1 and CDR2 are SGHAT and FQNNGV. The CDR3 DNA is TGTGCCAGCAATTTGGGATCGACTAGCGGCACCGGGGAGCTGTTTTTT. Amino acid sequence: CASNLGSTSGTGELFF.

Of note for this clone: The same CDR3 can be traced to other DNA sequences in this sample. The CDR3 protein is CASSLRGPYEQYF. The DNA for the CDR3 is TGTGCCAGCAGTTTAAGGGGCCCCTACGAGCAGTACTTC. This chain joins TRBV28 and TRBJ2-7; D is possibly TRBD1 (5 bases). This CDR3 region has 13 residues. Trimming removed 2 bases at V and 2 bases at J, with 7 bases between. Per germline, CDR1 MDHEN and CDR2 SYDVKM.

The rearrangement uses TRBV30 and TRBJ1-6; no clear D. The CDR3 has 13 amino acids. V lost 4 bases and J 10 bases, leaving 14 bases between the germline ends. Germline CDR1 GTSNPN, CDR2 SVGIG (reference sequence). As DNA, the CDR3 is TGTGCCTGGAAGGAGGCGCCGCAATCACCCCTCCACTTT. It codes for CAWKEAPQSPLHF.

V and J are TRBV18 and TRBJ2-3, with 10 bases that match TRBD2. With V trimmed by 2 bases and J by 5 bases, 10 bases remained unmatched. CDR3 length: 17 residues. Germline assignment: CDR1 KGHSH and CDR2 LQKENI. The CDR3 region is CASSPRGPSGSGDTQYF. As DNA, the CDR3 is TGTGCCAGCTCACCAAGAGGCCCTAGCGGGAGTGGAGATACGCAGTATTTT. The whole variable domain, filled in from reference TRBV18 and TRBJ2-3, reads NAGVMQNPRHLVRRRGQEARLRCSPMKGHSHVYWYRQLPEEGLKFMVYLQKENIIDESGMPKERFSAEFPKEGPSILRIQQVVRGDSAAYFCASSPRGPSGSGDTQYFGPGTRLTVL.